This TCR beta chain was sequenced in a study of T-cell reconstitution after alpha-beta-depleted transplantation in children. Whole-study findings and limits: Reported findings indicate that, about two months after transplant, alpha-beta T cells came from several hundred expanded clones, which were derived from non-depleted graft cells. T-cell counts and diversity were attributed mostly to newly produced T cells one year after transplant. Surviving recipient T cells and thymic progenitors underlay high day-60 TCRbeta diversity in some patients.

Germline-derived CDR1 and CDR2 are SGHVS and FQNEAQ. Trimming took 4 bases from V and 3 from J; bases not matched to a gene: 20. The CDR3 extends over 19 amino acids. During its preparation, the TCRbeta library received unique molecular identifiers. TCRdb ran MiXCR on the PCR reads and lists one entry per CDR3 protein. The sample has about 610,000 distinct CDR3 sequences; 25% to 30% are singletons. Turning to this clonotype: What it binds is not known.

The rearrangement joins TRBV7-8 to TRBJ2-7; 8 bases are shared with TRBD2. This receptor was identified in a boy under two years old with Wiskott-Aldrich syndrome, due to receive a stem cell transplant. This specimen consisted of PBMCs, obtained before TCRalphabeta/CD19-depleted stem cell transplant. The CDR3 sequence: CASSYAPGPEGLAVYEQYF. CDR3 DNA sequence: TGTGCCAGCAGCTACGCTCCGGGACCTGAAGGACTAGCAGTCTACGAGCAGTACTTC. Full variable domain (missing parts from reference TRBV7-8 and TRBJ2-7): GAGVSQSPRYKVAKRGQDVALRCDPISGHVSLFWYQQALGQGPEFLTYFQNEAQLDKSGLPSDRFFAERPEGSVSTLKIQRTQQEDSAVYLCASSYAPGPEGLAVYEQYFGPGTRLTVT.